This TCR beta chain is from a study of cytomegalovirus exposure and HLA in healthy donors. General observations from the study: When a later analysis was performed, an Asian-associated ancestry cluster reportedly had fewer N-insertions than the approximately 680-donor mean. Trimming of TCR beta V- and J-genes showed a link, identified in a later analysis, to a missense DCLRE1C variant.

The PCR was carried out with 60 Vbeta primers and 13 Jbeta primers. Only in-frame clones appear in the TCRdb table, and some are missing; sequencing was by immunoSEQ multiplex PCR. The ten most abundant clones cover about 1.2% of a sample with about 160,000 clones. This CDR3 comprises 20 residues. Details on this clone: Antigen: not known.

The rearrangement joins TRBV21-1 to TRBJ2-2; the table's D call TRBD1 went unverified against the DNA. TRBV21-1 is designated a pseudogene. Sequencing was done on a sample of PBMCs. The TCR sequence derives from a woman aged 60-70 years in good health and CMV-seronegative. The CDR3 here is CASSKNPPCDRTRDTGELFF. As DNA, the CDR3 is TGTGCCAGCAGCAAAAATCCCCCCTGCGACAGGACTCGGGACACCGGGGAGCTGTTTTTT.